This T cell receptor beta chain was retrieved from a study of blood T cell repertoires in COVID-19. The overall study: The origin of the acute and convalescent COVID-19 samples was the United States, Italy and Spain. T cells, B-cell-depleted T cells, or PBMCs provided the cDNA or gDNA that served as material.

Per the original methods: By means of reference gene primer amplification, nucleated cell counts were estimated. Using immunoSEQ multiplex PCR, the repertoire was profiled, and TCRdb retains in-frame clones only, with some absent. The D gene and trimming were derived from the DNA, and the V and J assignments and clone size from that table. The sample carries around 39,000 clones, approximately 90% recorded once. This CDR3 spans 14 amino acids. CDR1 and CDR2 (germline): MNHNS, SASEGT. The V and J ends lost 3 bases and 4 bases respectively, with 13 bases between them. Sequencing was done on a sample of peripheral blood. The chain couples TRBV6-1 to TRBJ2-7; the D is unclear. This TCR was sampled from a man aged 60 to 75 with active COVID-19. The CDR3 region has the DNA TGTGCCAGCAGTGAGCTCACCACGGGTTACGAGCAGTACTTC. Amino acid sequence: CASSELTTGYEQYF.